This TCR beta chain stems from a study of blood T cells in healthy people across ages. In its sample, this clonotype was seen many times. With a J-beta primer mix and a sample-barcoded 5' primer, a second PCR ran roughly 6 to 12 cycles. A single record per CDR3 protein comes from TCRdb applying MiXCR to the 5' RACE reads. Found here are around 1,000,000 distinct CDR3 sequences, under 30% of them singletons; the top ten hold less than 0.85%. Extracted total RNA amounted to at least 5 micrograms for each sample. V lost 3 bases and J lost 5, with 16 bases in between. The CDR3 extends over 15 amino acids. From germline, CDR1 is SNHLY and CDR2 FYNNEI. This sample also belongs to another study, concerning T cells of mothers and their children. That investigation notes: Related pairs of mothers and children showed slightly higher, non-significant overlap versus unrelated pairs.

The origin of this receptor is a girl aged 2-10 years in good health. V usage is TRBV2 and J usage is TRBJ2-5; TRBD1 is a possible D gene (5 bases). The sequencing sample was made of blood. In nucleotides, the CDR3 is TGTGCCAGCAGTGACACAGGTTACGCACGGGAGACCCAGTACTTC. It specifies CASSDTGYARETQYF.